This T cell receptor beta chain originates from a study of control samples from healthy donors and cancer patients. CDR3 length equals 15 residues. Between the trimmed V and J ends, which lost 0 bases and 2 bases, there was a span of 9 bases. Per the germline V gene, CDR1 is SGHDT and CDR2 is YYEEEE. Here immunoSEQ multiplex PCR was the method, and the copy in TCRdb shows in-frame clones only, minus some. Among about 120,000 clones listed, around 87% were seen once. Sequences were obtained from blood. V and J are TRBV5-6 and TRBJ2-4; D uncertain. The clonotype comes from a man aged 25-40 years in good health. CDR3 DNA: TGTGCCAGCAGCTTGGGGGCAAGAACCAAAAACATTCAGTACTTC. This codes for CASSLGARTKNIQYF.